These 2 T cell receptor beta chains came from one sample sequenced in a study of regulatory T cells in long-lasting Graves disease. In building TCR beta libraries, iRepertoire HTBI primers were used together with Arm-PCR of CDR3 regions. TCRdb re-called the multiplex PCR reads through MiXCR, storing one row per CDR3 protein. This table holds about 620,000 distinct CDR3 sequences, 16% found once. The sample's time point: newly diagnosed GD, antithyroid drugs for less than 3 months. PBMCs provided the RNA from which the TCR library was made. These same records also appear under a second study, on T cells in Graves' hyperthyroidism and ophthalmopathy.

Specimen: peripheral blood mononuclear cells (PBMCs), collected at new diagnosis, from a patient treated with antithyroid drugs. Receptor source: a woman aged 25 to 45 with Graves disease.

CDR3 sequence: CAWSVPQLPRQKLFF. The CDR3 region has the DNA TGTGCCTGGAGTGTACCGCAGTTACCGCGGCAAAAACTGTTTTTT. The V call is TRBV30, the J call TRBJ1-4, with D unresolved. The length of the CDR3 is 15 residues. Trimming removed 0 bases from V and 9 bases from J, with 17 bases in between. Germline CDR1 and CDR2: GTSNPN and SVGIG (reference sequence).

This clonotype showed up many times. V and J are TRBV15 and TRBJ2-7; 9 nucleotides align to TRBD1. With V trimmed by 1 base and J by 3 bases, 4 bases remained unmatched. The CDR3 is made up of 15 amino acids. CDR1 and CDR2 (germline): LNHNV, YYDKDF (reference sequence). In DNA, the CDR3 is TGTGCCACCAGCAGAGGGGAGGACAGGGGCTACGAGCAGTACTTC. Translating it yields CATSRGEDRGYEQYF.